These 8 T cell receptor beta chains came from one sample sequenced in a study of control samples from healthy donors and cancer patients. Measured with immunoSEQ multiplex PCR; TCRdb has only the in-frame clones, and not every one. This sample yields a few hundred thousand clones, of which approximately 90% are seen a single time; 5.5% to 7.5% belongs to the top ten. The sample consisted of PBMCs. These TCRs come from a man aged 40-50 years with head and neck cancer.

The V and J genes are TRBV30 and TRBJ2-1, with unresolved D. CDR1 GTSNPN and CDR2 SVGIG come from the germline V gene (reference sequence). The CDR3 consists of 14 residues. The V end lost 2 bases, the J end lost 0 bases, and 8 bases lay between the germline ends. The CDR3 coding sequence is TGTGCCTGGAGTCCCTTGAGCTCCTACAATGAGCAGTTCTTC. Translation gives CAWSPLSSYNEQFF.

This clone came up once. V and J are TRBV19 and TRBJ2-3, with TRBD1 matching 11 bases. This CDR3 spans 13 amino acids. Losses at the gene ends were 8 bases for V and 9 bases for J; bases not matched to a gene: 7. Germline V CDR1 and CDR2: LNHDA, SQIVND (reference sequence). In DNA form, the CDR3 reads TGTGCCAGTCGGACAGGGGGCCAGAGGACGCAGTATTTT. Translated: CASRTGGQRTQYF.

This clone was seen only a few times. This specimen includes other DNA sequences encoding the same CDR3. The chain is built from TRBV5-1 and TRBJ2-5, with D uncertain. The CDR3 spans 13 residues. Germline CDR1 and CDR2: SGHRS and YFSETQ. The ends were cut back, 0 bases at V and 1 base at J, with 4 bases in the middle. CDR3 bases: TGCGCCAGCAGCTTGGGCCTCCAAGAGACCCAGTACTTC. This codes for CASSLGLQETQYF.

The chain employs TRBV6-5 and TRBJ1-2, with TRBD1 matching over 7 bases. CDR3 length: 13 residues. The J segment lost 8 bases and the V segment lost 3 bases, leaving 6 bases of the junction unmatched. CDR1 and CDR2 from the germline V gene are MNHEY and SVGAGI. CDR3 bases: TGTGCCAGCAGTTATTGGCAGGGGGAAGGCTACACCTTC. Its protein is CASSYWQGEGYTF.

This clone showed up just a few times. The DNA of the CDR3 is TGTGCCAGCAGCTTCTGGGCAGACTCTGGAAACACCATATATTTT. Its protein is CASSFWADSGNTIYF. The chain carries TRBV7-9 and TRBJ1-3; D uncertain. V lost 3 bases and J 0 bases, leaving 9 bases between the germline ends. The CDR3 length is 15 residues. Germline V gene data show CDR1 as SEHNR and CDR2 as FQNEAQ (reference sequence). Drawing the rest from reference TRBV7-9 and TRBJ1-3, the complete variable domain is DTGVSQNPRHKITKRGQNVTFRCDPISEHNRLYWYRQTLGQGPEFLTYFQNEAQLEKSRLLSDRFSAERPKGSFSTLEIQRTEQGDSAMYLCASSFWADSGNTIYFGEGSWLTVV.

The chain has TRBV7-2 and TRBJ1-1; weak D call: TRBD1 (5 bases). Trimming removed 1 base at V and 7 bases at J, with 16 bases between. The germline V gene encodes CDR1 SGHTA and CDR2 FQGNSA. This CDR3 has 15 amino acids. CDR3 in amino acids: CASSLEPAGTFEAFF. CDR3 nucleotide sequence: TGTGCCAGCAGCTTAGAACCGGCAGGGACTTTTGAAGCTTTCTTT.

The chain uses TRBV11-2 and TRBJ2-3; possible D gene TRBD1, 5 bases. The CDR3 is made up of 15 amino acids. The ends were cut back, 0 bases at V and 3 bases at J, with 10 bases in the middle. Germline values: CDR1 SGHAT, CDR2 FQNNGV. CDR3 nucleotides: TGTGCCAGCAGCTTAGAGGGGCTGTGGACAGATACGCAGTATTTT. This gives the protein CASSLEGLWTDTQYF.

V and J are TRBV28 and TRBJ2-7, with 7 positions matching TRBD1. Trimming at V came to 0 bases and at J to 1 base, leaving 6 bases not matched to a gene. Germline CDR1 MDHEN, CDR2 SYDVKM. The CDR3 covers 16 residues. The DNA of the CDR3 is TGTGCCAGCAGTTTATGGGTGACAGGGAAGTCCTACGAGCAGTACTTC. This codes for CASSLWVTGKSYEQYF.